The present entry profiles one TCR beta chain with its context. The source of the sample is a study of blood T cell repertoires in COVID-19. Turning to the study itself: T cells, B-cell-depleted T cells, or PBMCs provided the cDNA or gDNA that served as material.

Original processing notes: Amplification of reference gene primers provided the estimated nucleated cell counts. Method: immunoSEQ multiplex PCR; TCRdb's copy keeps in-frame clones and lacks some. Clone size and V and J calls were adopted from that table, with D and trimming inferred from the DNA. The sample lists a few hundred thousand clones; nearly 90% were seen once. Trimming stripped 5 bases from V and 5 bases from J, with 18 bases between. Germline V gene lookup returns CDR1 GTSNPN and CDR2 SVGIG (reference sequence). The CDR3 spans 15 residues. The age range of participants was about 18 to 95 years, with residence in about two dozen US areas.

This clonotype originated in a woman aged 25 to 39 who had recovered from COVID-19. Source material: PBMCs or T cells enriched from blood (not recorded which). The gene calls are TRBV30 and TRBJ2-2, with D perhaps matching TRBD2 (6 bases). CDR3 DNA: TGTGCCTGGGGCCCCCTAGTGGGGAGGACCGGGGAGCTGTTTTTT. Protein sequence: CAWGPLVGRTGELFF. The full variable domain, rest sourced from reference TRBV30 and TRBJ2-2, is SQTIHQWPATLVQPVGSPLSLECTVEGTSNPNLYWYRQAAGRGLQLLFYSVGIGQISSEVPQNLSASRPQDRQFILSSKKLLLSDSGFYLCAWGPLVGRTGELFFGEGSRLTVL.